The following is a TCR beta chain sequence with its context. The CDR3 runs to 15 residues. Per germline, CDR1 MNHEY and CDR2 SMNVEV (reference sequence). V lost 4 bases, J lost 6 bases, and 8 bases stayed unmatched. Source study methods: Using reference gene primer amplification, nucleated cell counts were estimated. Libraries were prepared by immunoSEQ multiplex PCR; TCRdb keeps only in-frame clonotypes and omits some of them. That table gives V, J and clone size, and the DNA gave D and trimming. The sample holds about 210,000 clones, around 88% seen once. The sample originates from a study of blood T cell repertoires in COVID-19. Study overall: Italy, Spain and the United States were the sources of the convalescent and acute COVID-19 samples.

The specimen was peripheral blood. The receptor was isolated from a young man with active or convalescent COVID-19. V is TRBV27 and J is TRBJ1-5; 8 bases are shared with TRBD1. In DNA, the CDR3 is TGTGCCAGCAGTTCGGGCACAGGGGGGGGTCAGCCCCAGCATTTT. It is translated as CASSSGTGGGQPQHF.